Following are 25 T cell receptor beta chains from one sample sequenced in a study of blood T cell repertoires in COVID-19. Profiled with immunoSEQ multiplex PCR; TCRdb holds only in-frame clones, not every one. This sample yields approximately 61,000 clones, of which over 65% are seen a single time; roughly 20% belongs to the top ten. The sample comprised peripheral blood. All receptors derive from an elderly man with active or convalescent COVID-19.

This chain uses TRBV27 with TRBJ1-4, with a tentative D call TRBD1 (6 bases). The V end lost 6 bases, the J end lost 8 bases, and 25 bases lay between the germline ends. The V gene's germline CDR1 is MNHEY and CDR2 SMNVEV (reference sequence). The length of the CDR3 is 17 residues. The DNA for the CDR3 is TGTGCCAGCAGGCCTTCTACAGGGAGCGGTATGTACGAAAAACTGTTTTTT. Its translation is CASRPSTGSGMYEKLFF.

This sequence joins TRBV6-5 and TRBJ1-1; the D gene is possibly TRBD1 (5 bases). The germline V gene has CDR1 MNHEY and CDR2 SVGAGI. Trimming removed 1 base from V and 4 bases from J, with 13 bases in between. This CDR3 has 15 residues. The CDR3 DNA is TGTGCCAGCAGTTACTGGGGGGTAGGTTTCACTGAAGCTTTCTTT. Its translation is CASSYWGVGFTEAFF.

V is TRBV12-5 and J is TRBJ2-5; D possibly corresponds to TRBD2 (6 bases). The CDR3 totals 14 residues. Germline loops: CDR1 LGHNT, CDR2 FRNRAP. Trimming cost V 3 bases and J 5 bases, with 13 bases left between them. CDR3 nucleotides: TGTGCTAGTGGTTTCGGAGGGGCGAGGGAGACCCAGTACTTC. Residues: CASGFGGARETQYF.

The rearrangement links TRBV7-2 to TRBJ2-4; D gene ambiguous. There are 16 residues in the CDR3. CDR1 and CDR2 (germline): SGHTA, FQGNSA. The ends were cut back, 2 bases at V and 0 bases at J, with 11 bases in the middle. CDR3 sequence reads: CASSLYHSLAKNIQYF. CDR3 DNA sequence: TGTGCCAGCAGCTTATATCACAGCCTAGCCAAAAACATTCAGTACTTC.

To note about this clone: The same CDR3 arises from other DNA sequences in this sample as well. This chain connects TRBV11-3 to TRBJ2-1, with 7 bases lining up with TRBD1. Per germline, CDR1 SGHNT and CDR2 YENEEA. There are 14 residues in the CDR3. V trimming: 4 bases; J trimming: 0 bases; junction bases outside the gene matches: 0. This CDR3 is CASSSGGSYNEQFF. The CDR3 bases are TGTGCCAGCAGCTCAGGGGGCTCCTACAATGAGCAGTTCTTC.

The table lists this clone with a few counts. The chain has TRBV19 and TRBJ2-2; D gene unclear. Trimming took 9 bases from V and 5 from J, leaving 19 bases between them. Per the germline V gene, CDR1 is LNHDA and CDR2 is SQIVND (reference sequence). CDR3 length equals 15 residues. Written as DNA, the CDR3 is TGTGCCAGCGGTCACCTCGCAGCTAGGACCGGGGAGCTGTTTTTT. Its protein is CASGHLAARTGELFF.

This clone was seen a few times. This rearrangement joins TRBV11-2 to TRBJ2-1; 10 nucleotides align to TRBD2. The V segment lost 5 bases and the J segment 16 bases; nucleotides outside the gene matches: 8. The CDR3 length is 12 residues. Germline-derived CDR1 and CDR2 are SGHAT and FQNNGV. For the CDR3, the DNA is TGTGCCAGCAGCGATAGCGGGAGGCAGGAATTCTTC. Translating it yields CASSDSGRQEFF.

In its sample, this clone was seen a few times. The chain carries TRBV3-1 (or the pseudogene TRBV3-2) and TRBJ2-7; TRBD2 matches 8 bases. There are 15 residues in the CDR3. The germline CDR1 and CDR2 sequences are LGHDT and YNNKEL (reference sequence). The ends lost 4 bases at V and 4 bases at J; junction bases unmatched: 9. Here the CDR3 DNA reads TGTGCCAGCAGCCTCAAAGGTAGCGGGGTTTACGAGCAGTACTTC. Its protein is CASSLKGSGVYEQYF.

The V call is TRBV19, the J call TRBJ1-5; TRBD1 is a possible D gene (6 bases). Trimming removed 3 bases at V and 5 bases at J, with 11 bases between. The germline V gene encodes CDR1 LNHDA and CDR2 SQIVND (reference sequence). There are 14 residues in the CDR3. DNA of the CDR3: TGTGCCAGTAGTATCCCCAGGGGCGATCAGCCCCAGCATTTT. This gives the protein CASSIPRGDQPQHF.

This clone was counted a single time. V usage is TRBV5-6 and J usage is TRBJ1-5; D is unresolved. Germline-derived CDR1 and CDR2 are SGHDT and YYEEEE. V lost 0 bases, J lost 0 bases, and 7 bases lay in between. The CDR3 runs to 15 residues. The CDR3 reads CASSLARYSNQPQHF. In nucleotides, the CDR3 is TGTGCCAGCAGCTTGGCCAGATATAGCAATCAGCCCCAGCATTTT. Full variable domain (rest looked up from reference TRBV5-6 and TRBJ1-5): DAGVTQSPTHLIKTRGQQVTLRCSPKSGHDTVSWYQQALGQGPQFIFQYYEEEERQRGNFPDRFSGHQFPNYSSELNVNALLLGDSALYLCASSLARYSNQPQHFGDGTRLSIL.

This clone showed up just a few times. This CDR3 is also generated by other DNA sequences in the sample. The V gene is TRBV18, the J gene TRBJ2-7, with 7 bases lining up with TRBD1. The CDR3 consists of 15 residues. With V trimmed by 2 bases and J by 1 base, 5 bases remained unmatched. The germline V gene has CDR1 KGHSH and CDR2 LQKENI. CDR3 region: CASSPNRDSSYEQYF. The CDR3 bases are TGTGCCAGCTCACCAAACCGGGACAGTTCCTACGAGCAGTACTTC.

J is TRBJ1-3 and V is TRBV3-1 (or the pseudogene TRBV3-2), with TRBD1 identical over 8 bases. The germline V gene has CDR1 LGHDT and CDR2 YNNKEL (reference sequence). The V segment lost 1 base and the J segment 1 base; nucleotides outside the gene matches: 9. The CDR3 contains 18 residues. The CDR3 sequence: CASSQAQGQGGSGNTIYF. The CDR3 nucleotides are TGTGCCAGCAGCCAAGCCCAAGGACAGGGAGGATCTGGAAACACCATATATTTT.

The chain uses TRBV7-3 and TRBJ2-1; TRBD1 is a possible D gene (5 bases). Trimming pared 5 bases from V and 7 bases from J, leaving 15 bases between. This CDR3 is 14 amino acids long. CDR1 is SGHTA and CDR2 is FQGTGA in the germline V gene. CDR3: CASSHPTVPNEQFF. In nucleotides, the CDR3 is TGTGCCAGCAGCCATCCGACAGTTCCTAATGAGCAGTTCTTC.

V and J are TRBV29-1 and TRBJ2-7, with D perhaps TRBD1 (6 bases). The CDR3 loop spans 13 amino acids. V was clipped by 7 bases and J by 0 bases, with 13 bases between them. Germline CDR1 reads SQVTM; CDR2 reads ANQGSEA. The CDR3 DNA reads TGCAGCGCCGGGACGGACAGCTCCTACGAGCAGTACTTC. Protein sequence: CSAGTDSSYEQYF.

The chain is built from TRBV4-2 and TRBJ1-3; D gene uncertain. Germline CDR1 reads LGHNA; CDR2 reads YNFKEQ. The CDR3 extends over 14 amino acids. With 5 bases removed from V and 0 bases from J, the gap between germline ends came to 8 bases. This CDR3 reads CASSGEVSGNTIYF. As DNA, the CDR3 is TGTGCCAGCAGCGGGGAGGTCTCTGGAAACACCATATATTTT.

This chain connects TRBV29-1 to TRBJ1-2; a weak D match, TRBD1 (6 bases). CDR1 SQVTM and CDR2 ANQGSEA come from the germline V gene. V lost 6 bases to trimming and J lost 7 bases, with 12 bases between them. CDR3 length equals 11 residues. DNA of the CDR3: TGCAGCGTACAGGGAATGGGTGGCTACACCTTC. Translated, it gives CSVQGMGGYTF.

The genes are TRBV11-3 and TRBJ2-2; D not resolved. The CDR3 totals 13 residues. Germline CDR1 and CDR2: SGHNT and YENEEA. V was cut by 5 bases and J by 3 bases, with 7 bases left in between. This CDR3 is CASSPMYTGELFF. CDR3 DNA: TGTGCCAGCAGCCCCATGTACACCGGGGAGCTGTTTTTT.

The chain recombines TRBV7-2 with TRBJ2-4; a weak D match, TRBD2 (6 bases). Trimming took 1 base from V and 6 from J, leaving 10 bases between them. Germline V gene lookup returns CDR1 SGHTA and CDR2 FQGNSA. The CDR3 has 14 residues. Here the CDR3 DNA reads TGTGCCAGCAGCTTAGGACTAGAGGGAAACATTCAGTACTTC. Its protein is CASSLGLEGNIQYF.

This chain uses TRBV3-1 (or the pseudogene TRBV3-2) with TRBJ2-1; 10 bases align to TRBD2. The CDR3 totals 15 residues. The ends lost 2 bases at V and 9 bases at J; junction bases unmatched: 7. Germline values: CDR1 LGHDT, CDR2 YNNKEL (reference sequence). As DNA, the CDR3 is TGTGCCAGCAGCCAAATGCTAGCGGGAGCGGGTGAGCAGTTCTTC. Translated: CASSQMLAGAGEQFF.

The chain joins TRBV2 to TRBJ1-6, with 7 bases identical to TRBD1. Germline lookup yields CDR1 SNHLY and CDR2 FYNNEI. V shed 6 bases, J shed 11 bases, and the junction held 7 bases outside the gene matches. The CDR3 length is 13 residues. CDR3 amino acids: CASRTGDFAPLHF. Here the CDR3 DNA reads TGTGCCAGCAGAACAGGGGATTTTGCACCCCTCCACTTT.

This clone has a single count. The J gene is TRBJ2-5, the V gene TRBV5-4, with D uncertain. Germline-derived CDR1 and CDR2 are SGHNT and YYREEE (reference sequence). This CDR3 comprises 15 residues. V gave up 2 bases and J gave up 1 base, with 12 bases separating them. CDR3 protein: CASSFWAGTQETQYF. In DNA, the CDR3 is TGTGCCAGCAGCTTTTGGGCAGGCACCCAAGAGACCCAGTACTTC.

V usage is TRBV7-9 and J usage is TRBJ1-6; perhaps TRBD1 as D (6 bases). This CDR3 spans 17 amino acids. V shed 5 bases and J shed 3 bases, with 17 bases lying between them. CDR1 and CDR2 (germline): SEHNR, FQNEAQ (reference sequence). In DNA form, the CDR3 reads TGTGCCAGCAGCGCACGGGACACCTTTCTCTATAATTCACCCCTCCACTTT. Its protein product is CASSARDTFLYNSPLHF.

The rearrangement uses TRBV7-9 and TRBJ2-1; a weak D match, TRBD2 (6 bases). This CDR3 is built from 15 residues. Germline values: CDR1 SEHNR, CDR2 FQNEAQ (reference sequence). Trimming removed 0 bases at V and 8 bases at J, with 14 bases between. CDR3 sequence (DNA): TGTGCCAGCAGCTTAGCGCTAGGAGGGACTGATGAGCAGTTCTTC. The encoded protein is CASSLALGGTDEQFF.

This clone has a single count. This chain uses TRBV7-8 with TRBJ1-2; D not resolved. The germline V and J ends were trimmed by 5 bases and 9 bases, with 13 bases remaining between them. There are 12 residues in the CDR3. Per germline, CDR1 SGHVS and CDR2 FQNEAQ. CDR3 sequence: CASSPESRSYTF. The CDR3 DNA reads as TGTGCCAGCAGCCCAGAGAGCAGGAGCTACACCTTC.

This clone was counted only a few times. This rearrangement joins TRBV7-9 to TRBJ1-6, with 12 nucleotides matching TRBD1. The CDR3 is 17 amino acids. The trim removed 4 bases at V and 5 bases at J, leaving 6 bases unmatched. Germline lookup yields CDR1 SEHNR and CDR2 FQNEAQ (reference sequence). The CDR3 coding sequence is TGTGCCAGCAGCTATGGGACAGGGGGCGGAGATAATTCACCCCTCCACTTT. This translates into CASSYGTGGGDNSPLHF.